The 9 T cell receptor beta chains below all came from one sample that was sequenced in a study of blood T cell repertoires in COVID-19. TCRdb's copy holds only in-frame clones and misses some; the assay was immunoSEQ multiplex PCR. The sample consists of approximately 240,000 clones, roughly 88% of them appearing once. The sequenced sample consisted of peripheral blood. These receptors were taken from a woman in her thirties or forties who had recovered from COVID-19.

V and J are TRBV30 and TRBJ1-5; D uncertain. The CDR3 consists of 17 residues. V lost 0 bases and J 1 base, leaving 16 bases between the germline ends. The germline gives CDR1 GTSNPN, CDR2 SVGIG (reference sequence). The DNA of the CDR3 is TGTGCCTGGAGTGTATACCGGGGTGGAACGAGCAATCAGCCCCAGCATTTT. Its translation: CAWSVYRGGTSNQPQHF. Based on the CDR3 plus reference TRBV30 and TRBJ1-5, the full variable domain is SQTIHQWPATLVQPVGSPLSLECTVEGTSNPNLYWYRQAAGRGLQLLFYSVGIGQISSEVPQNLSASRPQDRQFILSSKKLLLSDSGFYLCAWSVYRGGTSNQPQHFGDGTRLSIL.

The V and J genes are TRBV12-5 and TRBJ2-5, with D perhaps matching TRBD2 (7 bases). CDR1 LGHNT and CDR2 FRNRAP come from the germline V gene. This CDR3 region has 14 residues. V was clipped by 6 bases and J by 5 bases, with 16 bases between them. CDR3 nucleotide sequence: TGTGCTAGTGGACCGTCGGGGGGCGGTGAGACCCAGTACTTC. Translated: CASGPSGGGETQYF.

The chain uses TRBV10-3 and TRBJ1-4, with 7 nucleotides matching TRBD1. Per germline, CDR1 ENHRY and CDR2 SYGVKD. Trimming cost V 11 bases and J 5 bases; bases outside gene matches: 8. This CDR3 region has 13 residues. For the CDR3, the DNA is TGTGCCGCGAGGACAGGAGAGAATGAAAAACTGTTTTTT. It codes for CAARTGENEKLFF.

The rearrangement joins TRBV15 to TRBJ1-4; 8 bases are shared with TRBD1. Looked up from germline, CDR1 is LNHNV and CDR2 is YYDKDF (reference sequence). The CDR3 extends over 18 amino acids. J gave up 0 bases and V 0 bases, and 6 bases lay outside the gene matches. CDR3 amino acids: CATSRDPSTGATNEKLFF. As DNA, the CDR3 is TGTGCCACCAGCAGAGATCCCTCGACAGGGGCAACTAATGAAAAACTGTTTTTT.

The CDR3 reads CARSPRDRGETEAFF. The DNA for the CDR3 is TGTGCCAGAAGCCCGCGGGACAGGGGAGAAACTGAAGCTTTCTTT. This rearrangement joins TRBV5-3 to TRBJ1-1, with 10 bases matching TRBD1. TRBV5-3 is an ORF; its function is uncertain. This CDR3 spans 15 amino acids. The junction had 8 bases not matched to a gene; V was cut back by 4 bases and J by 5 bases.

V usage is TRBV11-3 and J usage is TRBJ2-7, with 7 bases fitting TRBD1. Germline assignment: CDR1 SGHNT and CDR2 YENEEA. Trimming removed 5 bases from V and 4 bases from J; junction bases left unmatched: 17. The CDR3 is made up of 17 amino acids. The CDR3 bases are TGTGCCAGCAGCGAACCATTTATGGGACAGCTAATTTACGAGCAGTACTTC. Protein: CASSEPFMGQLIYEQYF. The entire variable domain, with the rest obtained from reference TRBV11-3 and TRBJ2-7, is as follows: EAGVVQSPRYKIIEKKQPVAFWCNPISGHNTLYWYLQNLGQGPELLIRYENEEAVDDSQLPKDRFSAERLKGVDSTLKIQPAELGDSAVYLCASSEPFMGQLIYEQYFGPGTRLTVT.

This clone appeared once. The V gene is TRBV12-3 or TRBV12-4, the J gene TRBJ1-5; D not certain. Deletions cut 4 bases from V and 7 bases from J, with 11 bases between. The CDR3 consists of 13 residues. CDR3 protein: CASSSIDGQPQHF. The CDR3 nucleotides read TGTGCCAGCAGTTCAATCGATGGCCAGCCCCAGCATTTT.

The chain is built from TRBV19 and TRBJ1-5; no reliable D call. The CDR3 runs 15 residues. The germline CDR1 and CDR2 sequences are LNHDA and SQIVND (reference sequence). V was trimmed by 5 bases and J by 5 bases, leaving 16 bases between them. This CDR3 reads CASSLSHGMDQPQHF. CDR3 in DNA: TGTGCCAGTAGTCTCAGCCACGGGATGGATCAGCCCCAGCATTTT.

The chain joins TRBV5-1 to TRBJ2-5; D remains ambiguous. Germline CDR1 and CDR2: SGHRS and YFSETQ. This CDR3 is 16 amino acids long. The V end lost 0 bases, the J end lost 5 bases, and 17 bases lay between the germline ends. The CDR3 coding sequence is TGCGCCAGCAGCTTGGGGTCCCGCGCGGAGAGGGAGACCCAGTACTTC. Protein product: CASSLGSRAERETQYF. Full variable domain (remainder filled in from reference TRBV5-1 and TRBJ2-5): KAGVTQTPRYLIKTRGQQVTLSCSPISGHRSVSWYQQTPGQGLQFLFEYFSETQRNKGNFPGRFSGRQFSNSRSEMNVSTLELGDSALYLCASSLGSRAERETQYFGPGTRLLVL.